Each of the 23 T cell receptor beta chains below was sequenced from the same sample in a study of T cell responses to AZD1222 COVID-19 vaccine. Only in-frame clones appear in the TCRdb table, and some are missing; sequencing was by immunoSEQ multiplex PCR. This table has around 87,000 clones, over 75% appearing once. Sequenced here: peripheral blood, sampled on day 0 of AZD1222 vaccination. These receptors originate from an adult in good health.

The chain joins TRBV5-1 to TRBJ1-1; D may be TRBD1 (6 bases). The germline gives CDR1 SGHRS, CDR2 YFSETQ. This CDR3 is built from 16 residues. Trimming removed 3 bases at V and 1 base at J, with 16 bases between. The CDR3 DNA is TGCGCCAGCAGCTATACCCTAGGGGGGGAGAACACTGAAGCTTTCTTT. This encodes CASSYTLGGENTEAFF.

The V and J genes are TRBV5-1 and TRBJ2-5; TRBD1 is a possible D gene (7 bases). The CDR3 is made up of 15 amino acids. Trimming removed 1 base at V and 2 bases at J, with 12 bases between. CDR1 and CDR2 from the germline V gene are SGHRS and YFSETQ. The CDR3 protein is CASSLWTGGQETQYF. The DNA for the CDR3 is TGCGCCAGCAGCTTGTGGACAGGAGGGCAAGAGACCCAGTACTTC.

The chain joins TRBV7-8 to TRBJ2-3; TRBD2 matches 9 bases. Germline-derived CDR1 and CDR2 are SGHVS and FQNEAQ. The CDR3 sequence is 17 residues long. After removal of 5 bases from V and 3 bases from J, the junction contained 12 bases not matched to a gene. The CDR3 region has the DNA TGTGCCAGCAGCCTGATGGTTGCGGGGGGGCTGACAGATACGCAGTATTTT. Protein sequence: CASSLMVAGGLTDTQYF.

In its sample, this clone was seen once. The V and J genes are TRBV5-1 and TRBJ2-6; D call uncertain. This CDR3 spans 18 amino acids. Trimming removed 3 bases at V and 0 bases at J, with 16 bases between. Germline CDR1 SGHRS, CDR2 YFSETQ. CDR3 bases: TGCGCCAGCAGCTCCCTTGTAGTATCCGGCTCTGGGGCCAACGTCCTGACTTTC. It codes for CASSSLVVSGSGANVLTF.

The chain joins TRBV25-1 to TRBJ2-5, with D possibly called TRBD1 or TRBD2 (5 bases each). CDR1 MGHDK and CDR2 SYGVNS come from the germline V gene. This CDR3 has 11 amino acids. V lost 10 bases to trimming and J lost 14 bases, with 20 bases between them. CDR3 region: CATGYAGTFYF. As DNA, the CDR3 is TGTGCCACAGGCTACGCCGGGACCTTCTACTTC.

Only a few counts were recorded for this clone. This sequence joins TRBV6-5 and TRBJ2-7; TRBD1 might be the D (6 bases). CDR1 and CDR2 (germline): MNHEY, SVGAGI. Trimming left V 2 bases short and J 3 bases short, with 11 bases between. This CDR3 region has 14 residues. The CDR3 protein is CASSYDYRVYEQYF. CDR3 nucleotide sequence: TGTGCCAGCAGTTACGATTACAGGGTCTACGAGCAGTACTTC.

This chain uses TRBV10-2 with TRBJ2-7; D is perhaps TRBD2 (7 bases). Germline assignment: CDR1 WSHSY and CDR2 SAAADI. Deletions cut 8 bases from V and 5 bases from J, with 22 bases between. The CDR3 sequence is 15 residues long. CDR3 sequence reads: CASQGGGGRNNEQYF. CDR3 sequence (DNA): TGCGCCAGCCAGGGCGGGGGCGGGAGAAATAACGAGCAGTACTTC.

The chain is built from TRBV5-4 and TRBJ1-1; 9 bases fit TRBD1. V gave up 0 bases and J gave up 0 bases; unmatched junction bases: 3. The CDR3 is made up of 16 amino acids. CDR1 is SGHNT and CDR2 is YYREEE in the germline V gene (reference sequence). The CDR3 loop is CASSLDTGGLNTEAFF. As DNA, the CDR3 is TGTGCCAGCAGCTTGGATACAGGGGGCTTGAACACTGAAGCTTTCTTT.

This sequence joins TRBV27 and TRBJ1-2; D ambiguous. V was clipped by 6 bases and J by 3 bases, with 8 bases between them. CDR1 is MNHEY, CDR2 SMNVEV, per germline (reference sequence). The CDR3 covers 12 residues. The CDR3 nucleotides are TGTGCCAGCAGAAGGGAGGACTATGGCTACACCTTC. Residues: CASRREDYGYTF.

The rearrangement joins TRBV3-1 (or the pseudogene TRBV3-2) to TRBJ2-7; 7 positions match TRBD2. Germline V lookup: CDR1 LGHDT, CDR2 YNNKEL (reference sequence). V lost 3 bases, J lost 2 bases, and 7 bases stayed unmatched. CDR3 length: 15 residues. The CDR3 DNA follows: TGTGCCAGCAGCCAGGGCACAGCGGGGACCTACGAGCAGTACTTC. It yields the protein CASSQGTAGTYEQYF.

The chain is built from TRBV19 and TRBJ2-5; TRBD2 aligns across 7 bases. The length of the CDR3 is 15 residues. With V trimmed by 3 bases and J by 5 bases, 9 bases remained unmatched. From germline, CDR1 is LNHDA and CDR2 SQIVND (reference sequence). CDR3 bases: TGTGCCAGTAGTATCCCCGGGACTACCCGTGAGACCCAGTACTTC. Residues: CASSIPGTTRETQYF. Supplemented by reference TRBV19 and TRBJ2-5, the full variable domain reads DGGITQSPKYLFRKEGQNVTLSCEQNLNHDAMYWYRQDPGQGLRLIYYSQIVNDFQKGDIAEGYSVSREKKESFPLTVTSAQKNPTAFYLCASSIPGTTRETQYFGPGTRLLVL.

The J gene is TRBJ1-1, the V gene TRBV10-3; 7 positions agree with TRBD1. Unmatched junction bases numbered 7, after V lost 10 bases and J lost 2 bases. From germline, CDR1 is ENHRY and CDR2 SYGVKD. The CDR3 has 13 amino acids. CDR3 DNA: TGTGCCACCCGGGACAGCTACAACACTGAAGCTTTCTTT. This translates into CATRDSYNTEAFF.

The chain joins TRBV19 to TRBJ1-5; D not resolved. The CDR3 runs to 13 residues. The germline V gene encodes CDR1 LNHDA and CDR2 SQIVND (reference sequence). Trimming removed 8 bases at V and 4 bases at J, with 12 bases between. The CDR3 sequence is CASSEGRNQPQHF. In nucleotides, the CDR3 is TGTGCCAGTTCCGAGGGAAGAAATCAGCCCCAGCATTTT.

J is TRBJ2-7 and V is TRBV7-9; 14 bases align to TRBD2. J gave up 3 bases and V 3 bases, and 1 base lay outside the gene matches. The germline V gene encodes CDR1 SEHNR and CDR2 FQNEAQ (reference sequence). The CDR3 is 15 residues long. CDR3 nucleotide sequence: TGTGCCAGCAGCTTGGGACTAGCGGGAGACTACGAGCAGTACTTC. Protein product: CASSLGLAGDYEQYF.

The V and J genes are TRBV2 and TRBJ1-5; 7 nucleotides match TRBD1. CDR1 and CDR2 (germline): SNHLY, FYNNEI. The V and J ends lost 5 bases and 4 bases, in that order; junction bases with no gene match: 5. This CDR3 spans 14 amino acids. The CDR3 nucleotides are TGTGCCAGCAGTACCCTGACAGGGAATCAGCCCCAGCATTTT. Amino acid sequence: CASSTLTGNQPQHF.

The genes are TRBV5-4 and TRBJ1-3, with 9 bases identical to TRBD1. V shed 4 bases and J 4 bases; nucleotides not matched to a gene: 6. Per germline, CDR1 SGHNT and CDR2 YYREEE (reference sequence). This CDR3 is built from 15 residues. The CDR3 bases are TGTGCCAGCAGCCGCGGGACAGGGCTGGGAAACACCATATATTTT. This encodes CASSRGTGLGNTIYF.

The chain employs TRBV19 and TRBJ2-1; 13 bases are a match to TRBD2. This CDR3 spans 21 amino acids. J was trimmed by 4 bases and V by 3 bases; bases with no gene match: 18. The germline CDR1 and CDR2 sequences are LNHDA and SQIVND (reference sequence). This chain's CDR3 is CASSIEGPGLAGRALYNEQFF. CDR3 nucleotides: TGTGCCAGTAGTATTGAGGGGCCGGGACTAGCGGGGCGGGCGCTGTACAATGAGCAGTTCTTC.

This clone was detected only a few times. The J gene is TRBJ2-7, the V gene TRBV7-8; possible D gene TRBD1, 6 bases. CDR1 is SGHVS and CDR2 is FQNEAQ in the germline V gene. CDR3 size: 13 residues. The V and J ends lost 1 base and 6 bases respectively, with 10 bases between them. CDR3 loop: CASSLDRDAEQYF. As DNA, the CDR3 is TGTGCCAGCAGCTTAGACAGGGACGCCGAGCAGTACTTC.

V gene TRBV4-2 combines with J gene TRBJ2-1; D is possibly TRBD1 (5 bases). This CDR3 has 15 residues. The V and J ends lost 1 base and 3 bases respectively, with 10 bases between them. Germline-derived CDR1 and CDR2 are LGHNA and YNFKEQ. CDR3 protein: CASSQGGSYYNEQFF. The CDR3 bases are TGTGCCAGCAGCCAAGGGGGCAGTTACTACAATGAGCAGTTCTTC.

The V and J genes are TRBV30 and TRBJ2-5; D possibly corresponds to TRBD1 (6 bases). The V gene lost 7 bases and the J gene lost 5 bases, with 17 bases spanning the gap. This CDR3 is 13 amino acids long. Germline V gene data show CDR1 as GTSNPN and CDR2 as SVGIG (reference sequence). This chain's CDR3 is CAFYRDMAETQYF. The CDR3, as DNA: TGTGCCTTTTACAGGGATATGGCGGAGACCCAGTACTTC.

A single count supports this clone. The chain has TRBV27 and TRBJ2-3; D gene unclear. Trimming pared 2 bases from V and 5 bases from J, leaving 23 bases between. The CDR3 is 18 amino acids. CDR1 MNHEY and CDR2 SMNVEV come from the germline V gene (reference sequence). The CDR3 nucleotides are TGTGCCAGCAGTTTACTCCTTTCGGTGGGCTCCTCTGGAGATACGCAGTATTTT. This translates into CASSLLLSVGSSGDTQYF.

V and J are TRBV29-1 and TRBJ2-7; 9 bases match TRBD1. With V trimmed by 6 bases and J by 4 bases, 4 bases remained unmatched. CDR3 length: 12 residues. CDR1 is SQVTM, CDR2 ANQGSEA, per germline. CDR3 amino acids: CSVGQGEYEQYF. CDR3 DNA sequence: TGCAGCGTGGGACAGGGTGAATACGAGCAGTACTTC.

The rearrangement joins TRBV4-2 to TRBJ1-4; D unclear. CDR3 length: 16 amino acids. The V and J ends lost 0 bases and 3 bases respectively, with 11 bases between them. From germline, CDR1 is LGHNA and CDR2 YNFKEQ. CDR3 nucleotide sequence: TGTGCCAGCAGCCAAGAGAATAGGCAGGCTAATGAAAAACTGTTTTTT. Translated, it gives CASSQENRQANEKLFF.